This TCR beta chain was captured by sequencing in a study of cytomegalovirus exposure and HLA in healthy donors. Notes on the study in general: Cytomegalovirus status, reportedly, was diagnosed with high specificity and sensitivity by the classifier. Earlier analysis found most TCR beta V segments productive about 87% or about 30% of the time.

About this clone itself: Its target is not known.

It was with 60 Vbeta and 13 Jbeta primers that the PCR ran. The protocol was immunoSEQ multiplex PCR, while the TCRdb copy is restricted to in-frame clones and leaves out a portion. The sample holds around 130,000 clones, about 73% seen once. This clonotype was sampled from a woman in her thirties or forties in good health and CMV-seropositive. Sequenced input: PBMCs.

CDR3 sequence reads: CASSATGTGEEKLFF. DNA of the CDR3: TGTGCCAGCAGCGCAACCGGGACAGGGGAGGAAAAACTGTTTTTT. This chain connects TRBV7-2 to TRBJ1-4; 10 bases match TRBD1. The trim removed 5 bases at V and 8 bases at J, leaving 8 bases unmatched. CDR3 size: 15 residues. Looked up from germline, CDR1 is SGHTA and CDR2 is FQGNSA.